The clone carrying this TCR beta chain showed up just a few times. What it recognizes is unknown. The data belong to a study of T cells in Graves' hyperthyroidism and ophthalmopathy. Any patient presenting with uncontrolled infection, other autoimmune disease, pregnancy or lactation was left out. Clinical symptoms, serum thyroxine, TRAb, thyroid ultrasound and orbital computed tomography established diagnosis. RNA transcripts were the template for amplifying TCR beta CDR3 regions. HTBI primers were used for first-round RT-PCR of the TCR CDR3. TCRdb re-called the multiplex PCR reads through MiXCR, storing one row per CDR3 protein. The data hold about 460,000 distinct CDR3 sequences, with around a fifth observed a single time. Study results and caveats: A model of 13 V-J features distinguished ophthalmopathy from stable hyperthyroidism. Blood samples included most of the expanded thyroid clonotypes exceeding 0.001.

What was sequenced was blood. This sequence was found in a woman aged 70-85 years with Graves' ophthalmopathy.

Here the CDR3 reads CASSPNLENEQFF. CDR3 sequence (DNA): TGTGCCAGCTCACCTAATCTCGAGAATGAGCAGTTCTTC. V and J are TRBV18 and TRBJ2-1, with D uncertain. The CDR3 has 13 residues. The germline CDR1 and CDR2 sequences are KGHSH and LQKENI. The V end was cut by 3 bases, the J end by 7 bases, with 10 bases between.